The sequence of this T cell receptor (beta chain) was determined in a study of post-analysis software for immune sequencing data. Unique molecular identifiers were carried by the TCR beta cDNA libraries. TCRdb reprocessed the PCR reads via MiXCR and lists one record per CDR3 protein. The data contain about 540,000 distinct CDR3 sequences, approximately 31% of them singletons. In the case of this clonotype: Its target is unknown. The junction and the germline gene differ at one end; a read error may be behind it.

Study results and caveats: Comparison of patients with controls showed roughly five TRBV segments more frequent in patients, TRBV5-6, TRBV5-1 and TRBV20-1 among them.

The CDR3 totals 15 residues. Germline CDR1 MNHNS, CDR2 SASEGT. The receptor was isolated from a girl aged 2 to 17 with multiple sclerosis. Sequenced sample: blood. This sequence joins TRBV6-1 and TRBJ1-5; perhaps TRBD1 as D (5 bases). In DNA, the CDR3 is TGTGCCAGCAGCGCAGGGCTTTTGAGCAATCGGCCCCAGCATTTT. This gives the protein CASSAGLLSNRPQHF.